This T cell receptor (beta chain) was retrieved from a study of Ad26.COV2.S vaccination and SARS-CoV-2 variants. CDR1 and CDR2 (germline): ENHRY, SYGVKD. The length of the CDR3 is 12 residues. Trimming removed 6 bases from V and 7 bases from J; junction bases left unmatched: 2. The treatment here: around 19 received Ad26.COV2.S at low or high dose, single or two shots; roughly five received placebo; per-sample allocation not given. All samples were drawn on day 63, counting from the first vaccine or placebo injection. Study conclusions and caveats: Total T cell responses were possibly underestimated by TCR breadth and depth analyses. Compared with placebo recipients, vaccine recipients had higher spike-specific TCR breadth.

Regarding this clone: What it binds is not known.

Measured with immunoSEQ multiplex PCR; TCRdb has only the in-frame clones, and not every one. The sample carries roughly 500,000 clones, roughly 89% recorded once. The receptor was derived from a person aged 18 to 65 who received the Ad26.COV2.S COVID-19 vaccine or a placebo. This chain links TRBV10-3 with TRBJ2-1; 8 bases are shared with TRBD2. Sequenced material: peripheral blood, taken in a trial of Ad26.COV2.S vaccine versus placebo. In nucleotides, the CDR3 is TGTGCCATCAGGGGACTAGTAAATGAGCAGTTCTTC. This codes for CAIRGLVNEQFF.